This T cell receptor (beta chain) stems from a study of cytomegalovirus exposure and HLA in healthy donors. The study, taken as a whole, reports: Accurate predictions that matched the HLA-A and HLA-B alleles of most subjects were reportedly made from TCR beta sequences.

The PCR had 60 Vbeta and 13 Jbeta primers. Only in-frame clones appear in the TCRdb table, and some are missing; sequencing was by immunoSEQ multiplex PCR. The repertoire includes fewer than 200,000 clones, roughly 70% of them detected once, and roughly 5.2% sits in the top ten. As to this clone: The antigen is unknown.

The sequence was obtained from a woman aged 18 to 35 in good health and CMV-seropositive. The specimen was PBMCs.

The CDR3 DNA follows: TGCAGTGCTATCACAGGGGTGGGCTACACCTTC. Residues: CSAITGVGYTF. V usage is TRBV20-1 and J usage is TRBJ1-2; 7 bases map to TRBD1. V shed 4 bases and J 8 bases; nucleotides not matched to a gene: 4. The CDR3 has 11 residues. Germline CDR1 reads DFQATT; CDR2 reads SNEGSKA (reference sequence).